These 3 T cell receptor beta chains were all obtained from the same sample, sequenced in a study of T cell repertoires in cytomegalovirus infection. These receptors have no known antigen. TCRdb reprocessed the reads with MiXCR, giving one entry per CDR3 protein. The data hold some 920,000 distinct CDR3 sequences, with approximately 31% observed a single time. The sequencing used cultured CD8+ T cells from PBMCs, collected from culture after CMV antigen stimulation. These receptors came from a human donor in good health (CMV status not recorded). Some clones in this sample may be carry-over from other donors' samples.

The CDR3, as DNA: TGTGCCAGCAGTTTGTCCCCTTCTGCAAAAGCGGGGGGCATCTACGAGCAGTACTTC. Translation: CASSLSPSAKAGGIYEQYF. The J gene is TRBJ2-7, the V gene TRBV12-3 or TRBV12-4; 9 nucleotides line up with TRBD2. There are 19 residues in the CDR3. J lost 3 bases, V lost 3 bases, and 18 bases had no gene match.

The chain couples TRBV2 to TRBJ2-5, with D uncertain. This CDR3 has 12 residues. Trimming took 8 bases from V and 5 from J, leaving 12 bases between them. Germline V lookup: CDR1 SNHLY, CDR2 FYNNEI. The CDR3: CASPTGPETQYF. DNA for the CDR3: TGTGCCAGCCCCACCGGGCCGGAGACCCAGTACTTC.

The chain joins TRBV11-2 to TRBJ1-4; D unclear. Trimming cost V 0 bases and J 2 bases, with 7 bases left between them. The CDR3 covers 15 residues. Germline V CDR1 and CDR2: SGHAT, FQNNGV. This chain's CDR3 is CASSLDHGTNEKLFF. CDR3 sequence (DNA): TGTGCCAGCAGCTTAGATCACGGGACTAATGAAAAACTGTTTTTT.